This record concerns one T cell receptor (beta chain) sequence. Its antigen is unknown. Sequence at one end of the junction differs from germline and may be a read error. These data originate in a study of T cell responses to AZD1222 COVID-19 vaccine. TCRdb keeps only in-frame clones here, not all; method: immunoSEQ multiplex PCR. The repertoire holds about 66,000 clones, with 70% to 80% as singletons. Germline-derived CDR1 and CDR2 are LGHDT and YNNKEL (reference sequence). This CDR3 contains 12 residues. Study-wide results and limits: The donor cohort was predominantly white British with a female majority, and clonal diversity may have been underestimated. Spike-specific TCR repertoires showed rising breadth and depth after two AZD1222 doses. No day 14 peak samples; only post-peak repertoires were characterized.

This sequence originates from an adult who received the AZD1222 COVID-19 vaccine. The sample here was peripheral blood, taken 28 days after the second AZD1222 dose. The chain recombines TRBV3-1 (or the pseudogene TRBV3-2) with TRBJ2-7, with 11 bases lining up with TRBD1. The CDR3 DNA reads as TGTGCCAGCAGCCCAGGACAGGGGGCGAAAGACTTC. Translated: CASSPGQGAKDF.